These T cell receptor beta chains were read from a single sample in a study of cytomegalovirus exposure and HLA in healthy donors. This table comes from immunoSEQ multiplex PCR, and its TCRdb copy is limited to in-frame clones, with some not included. The sample consists of about 130,000 clones, 70% to 85% of them appearing once. Sequenced: PBMCs. These receptors were collected from a woman in her forties or fifties in good health and CMV-seronegative. Both conserved end residues are part of each CDR3. A D gene is named only where the DNA matches it firmly. Rows may omit the clone size; those that give it use once, few, many or a size class.

d_gene,abundance,j_gene,v_gene,CDR3nt,CDR3aa
TRBD2,-,TRBJ2-1,TRBV7-2,TGTGCCAGCAGCACTGATCGACTAGCCGGAATGAATGAGCAGTTCTTC,CASSTDRLAGMNEQFF
-,-,TRBJ2-5,TRBV15,TGTGCCACCAGCAGCAACGGACAACCACAAGAGACCCAGTACTTC,CATSSNGQPQETQYF
TRBD1,-,TRBJ1-4,TRBV4-1,TGCGCCAGCAGCTACGCCGGGACAGGAAACAATGAAAAACTGTTTTTT,CASSYAGTGNNEKLFF
-,once,TRBJ1-5,TRBV19,TGTGCCAGCGGGGACATTAGCAATCAGCCCCAGCATTTT,CASGDISNQPQHF
TRBD1,-,TRBJ1-1,TRBV27,TGTGCCAGCAGTTTCCTGACAGGGTCGGTCACTGAAGCTTTCTTT,CASSFLTGSVTEAFF
TRBD2,-,TRBJ2-1,TRBV30,TGTGCCTGGAGTGTACGACTAGCCGACAATGAGCAGTTCTTC,CAWSVRLADNEQFF
-,once,TRBJ2-7,TRBV5-5,TGTGCCAGCAGCTTTACAGCGTCAGCAGGGGACTACGAGCAGTACTTC,CASSFTASAGDYEQYF
TRBD1,-,TRBJ2-2,TRBV19,TGTGCCAGTAGTAACACAGGGGGCAATGTCGGGGAGCTGTTTTTT,CASSNTGGNVGELFF
-,-,TRBJ2-1,TRBV28,TGTGCCAGCAGCCTTCCGTCCGCAGGCGGGGAGGACAATGAGCAGTTCTTC,CASSLPSAGGEDNEQFF
-,-,TRBJ1-3,TRBV9,TGTGCCAGCAGCGTTAGTCACAGGGACCGCTCTGGAAACACCATATATTTT,CASSVSHRDRSGNTIYF
TRBD1,-,TRBJ1-2,TRBV18,TGTGCCAGCTCACCATCCCAGGGGGCGGAAGGCTACACCTTC,CASSPSQGAEGYTF
TRBD1,-,TRBJ1-1,TRBV11-2,TGTGCCAGCAGCTTAGATCTTAGAGGACAGGGGAGGATGAACACTGAAGCTTTCTTT,CASSLDLRGQGRMNTEAFF
-,-,TRBJ2-7,TRBV5-1,TGCGCCAGCAGCTTGGGGGTAGGGGGACTATACGAGCAGTACTTC,CASSLGVGGLYEQYF
TRBD1,-,TRBJ1-4,TRBV25-1,TGTGCCAGCAGTGAGGCCACAGGGGGACAAGAAAAACTGTTTTTT,CASSEATGGQEKLFF
TRBD1,once,TRBJ2-4,TRBV7-2,TGTGCCAGCAGCTTAGTGGGGACAGGTATTCAGTACTTC,CASSLVGTGIQYF
TRBD1,once,TRBJ2-7,TRBV5-1,TGCGCCAGCAGCTTATCAGGGGGCAACTACGAGCAGTACTTC,CASSLSGGNYEQYF
-,-,TRBJ1-6,TRBV18,TGTGCCAGCTCCCGTAGCGGCGGGGAGAATTCACCCCTCCACTTT,CASSRSGGENSPLHF
-,-,TRBJ2-1,TRBV1,TGCACCAGCAGCCAAGTGGGCCGACTAGCGGGAGTGGGGGAGCAGTTCTTC,CTSSQVGRLAGVGEQFF
TRBD2,few,TRBJ2-7,TRBV7-9,TGTTCCAGCAGCTTAGGGTCTAGCGGGAGGGACTACGAGCAGTACTTC,CSSSLGSSGRDYEQYF
-,-,TRBJ1-4,TRBV7-9,TGTGCCAGCAGCTCCCTTGGGGGCAGGGGTGATGAAAAACTGTTTTTT,CASSSLGGRGDEKLFF
TRBD2,few,TRBJ2-7,TRBV5-6,TGTGCCAGCAGCTTGATTAGCGGGCCATACGGGGTGAAGCACGAGCAGTACTTC,CASSLISGPYGVKHEQYF
-,-,TRBJ2-7,TRBV7-2,TGTGCCAGCAGCCCCGCCTACGAGCAGTACTTC,CASSPAYEQYF
-,-,TRBJ2-3,TRBV5-4,TGTGCCAGCAGTCTCGGATGGACTGTGGGAGATACGCAGTATTTT,CASSLGWTVGDTQYF
TRBD1,-,TRBJ2-1,TRBV11-3,TGTGCCAGCAGCCCAGGGGGAGCAGGTCGGGTTACAGATGAGCAGTTCTTC,CASSPGGAGRVTDEQFF
TRBD2,-,TRBJ2-7,TRBV7-2,TGTGCCAGCAGCCCAACTAGCGGGAGTGGTAACGAGCAGTACTTC,CASSPTSGSGNEQYF
TRBD2,-,TRBJ2-1,TRBV5-4,TGTGCCAGCAGCTCACGACTAGCGGATTACAATGAGCAGTTCTTC,CASSSRLADYNEQFF
-,-,TRBJ1-5,TRBV7-2,TGTGCCAGCAGCTTAATACAGAGCAATCAGCCCCAGCATTTT,CASSLIQSNQPQHF
TRBD1,-,TRBJ1-6,TRBV27,TGTGCCAGCAGTGGGGGGGGACAGGGGTATAATTCACCCCTCCACTTT,CASSGGGQGYNSPLHF
-,once,TRBJ2-2,TRBV2,TGTGCCAGCAGTCGGACAGAAACCGGGGAGCTGTTTTTT,CASSRTETGELFF
TRBD2,-,TRBJ2-7,TRBV7-2,TGTGCCAGCAGCCCCTTCGGGGGGGAGCAGTACTTC,CASSPFGGEQYF
TRBD2,-,TRBJ2-7,TRBV5-4,TGTGCCAGCAGCTTTGGGGGGATTAGCGGGACTATCTACGAGCAGTACTTC,CASSFGGISGTIYEQYF
TRBD2,-,TRBJ2-1,TRBV4-2,TGTGCCAGCAGCCAAAGTTTTAGCGGGGGGTACAATGAGCAGTTCTTC,CASSQSFSGGYNEQFF
-,few,TRBJ2-6,TRBV6-5,TGTGCCAGCAGTTACAATACAGGCTCTGGGGCCAACGTCCTGACTTTC,CASSYNTGSGANVLTF
-,-,TRBJ2-1,TRBV11-2,TGTGCCAGCAGCTTGGGGCAGGATTTTTCGAGGGAGCAGTTCTTC,CASSLGQDFSREQFF
-,-,TRBJ2-5,TRBV6-1,TGTGCCAGCAGTGAACACTTCCAAGAGACCCAGTACTTC,CASSEHFQETQYF
-,few,TRBJ1-1,TRBV4-3,TGCGCCAGCAGCCAGGATTCTTACAGGCCCTTCTTT,CASSQDSYRPFF
TRBD1,-,TRBJ2-7,TRBV11-2,TGTGCCAGCAGCCGACGAGGGACAGGGGCCTACGAGCAGTACTTC,CASSRRGTGAYEQYF
TRBD2,once,TRBJ2-3,TRBV11-2,TGTGCCAGCAGCCCCGTCGGACTAGCGGGCCGCACAGATACGCAGTATTTT,CASSPVGLAGRTDTQYF
-,-,TRBJ1-5,TRBV2,TGTGCCAGCAGTGAAGACAGGTTTAGCAATCAGCCCCAGCATTTT,CASSEDRFSNQPQHF
TRBD2,few,TRBJ2-7,TRBV2,TGTGCCAGCAGGGCCACCGGGACTAGACACTACGAGCAGTACTTC,CASRATGTRHYEQYF
-,-,TRBJ2-7,TRBV5-8,TGTGCCAGCAGCCTCTTAACGTCTCTCTACGAGCAGTACTTC,CASSLLTSLYEQYF
-,-,TRBJ2-7,TRBV9,TGTGCCAGCAGCGTAGGAGGGATTTTCGACGAGCAGTACTTC,CASSVGGIFDEQYF
-,few,TRBJ1-1,TRBV28,TGTGCCAGCAGTGCCCATAGTTCAGGGAACACTGAAGCTTTCTTT,CASSAHSSGNTEAFF
-,-,TRBJ1-2,TRBV18,TGTGCCAGCTCACATAGACAGGAGAACTATGGCTACACCTTC,CASSHRQENYGYTF
-,-,TRBJ1-1,TRBV29-1,TGCAGCGTTGTGCCAGGGTACACTGAAGCTTTCTTT,CSVVPGYTEAFF